Following are 23 T cell receptor beta chains from one sample sequenced in a study of cytomegalovirus exposure and HLA in healthy donors. Amplification used 60 Vbeta primers and 13 Jbeta primers. Repertoires were generated with immunoSEQ multiplex PCR, while TCRdb's copy carries only in-frame clones and drops some. The sample has roughly 99,000 clones, roughly 73% seen once. The sequencing input was PBMCs. The source is a man aged 25-45 years in good health and CMV-seronegative.

This clone was recorded only once. The V gene is TRBV6-1, the J gene TRBJ2-1; a weak D match, TRBD1 (6 bases). The CDR3 extends over 16 amino acids. V dropped 3 bases and J dropped 12 bases, with 24 bases sitting between them. The germline gives CDR1 MNHNS, CDR2 SASEGT. This CDR3 reads CASSERQARLLDGQFF. In DNA form, the CDR3 reads TGTGCCAGCAGTGAGAGACAGGCCCGGCTCCTGGATGGGCAGTTCTTC.

This chain links TRBV7-2 with TRBJ2-5, with D perhaps TRBD1 (6 bases). This CDR3 region has 14 residues. The germline gives CDR1 SGHTA, CDR2 FQGNSA. V lost 3 bases and J 3 bases, leaving 11 bases between the germline ends. CDR3 residues: CASSFTGMEETQYF. In nucleotides, the CDR3 is TGTGCCAGCAGCTTCACAGGGATGGAAGAGACCCAGTACTTC.

CDR3 sequence reads: CASSLVGQGWVYGYTF. CDR3 nucleotides: TGTGCCAGCAGCTTAGTTGGACAGGGTTGGGTTTATGGCTACACCTTC. The chain couples TRBV7-7 to TRBJ1-2; 8 bases are a match to TRBD1. The CDR3 is made up of 16 amino acids. The germline gives CDR1 SSHAT, CDR2 FNYEAQ (reference sequence). J gave up 5 bases and V 1 base, and 9 bases lay outside the gene matches.

J is TRBJ1-5 and V is TRBV15; D is unclear. Looked up from germline, CDR1 is LNHNV and CDR2 is YYDKDF (reference sequence). V lost 5 bases and J 3 bases, leaving 11 bases between the germline ends. The CDR3 totals 14 residues. The chain's CDR3 is CATSPPGSNQPQHF. The CDR3 DNA is TGTGCCACCAGCCCCCCGGGGTCCAATCAGCCCCAGCATTTT.

This clone was seen a single time. The J gene is TRBJ1-6, the V gene TRBV9, with 8 positions matching TRBD1. Germline CDR1 reads SGDLS; CDR2 reads YYNGEE. The CDR3 contains 15 residues. Trimming removed 4 bases from V and 4 bases from J; junction bases left unmatched: 4. In DNA, the CDR3 is TGTGCCAGCAGCACGGGACAGGAGTATAATTCACCCCTCCACTTT. It specifies CASSTGQEYNSPLHF.

V and J are TRBV18 and TRBJ2-7; the match to TRBD1 covers 9 bases. V was pared by 4 bases and J by 0 bases, with 7 bases of the junction left unmatched. The CDR3 has 16 amino acids. Germline CDR1 and CDR2: KGHSH and LQKENI. In nucleotides, the CDR3 is TGTGCCAGCTCACTCTTAAAACAGGGGGCCTCCTACGAGCAGTACTTC. Translating it yields CASSLLKQGASYEQYF.

This CDR3 is CASSPTGTGPTSGANVLTF. The CDR3 DNA is TGTGCCAGCTCACCGACCGGGACAGGGCCAACTTCTGGGGCCAACGTCCTGACTTTC. The chain links TRBV18 to TRBJ2-6; TRBD1 matches at 9 bases. J gave up 1 base and V 3 bases, and 10 bases lay outside the gene matches. Per germline, CDR1 KGHSH and CDR2 LQKENI. The CDR3 is 19 amino acids.

J is TRBJ1-4 and V is TRBV30; 10 nucleotides align to TRBD1. CDR1 and CDR2 (germline): GTSNPN, SVGIG (reference sequence). V shed 4 bases, J shed 11 bases, and the junction held 13 bases outside the gene matches. CDR3 length: 15 amino acids. CDR3 protein: CAWKAGTGAGQKLFF. The CDR3, as DNA: TGTGCCTGGAAGGCCGGGACAGGGGCGGGGCAGAAACTGTTTTTT.

For this clone: The conserved phenylalanine or tryptophan is not found at the CDR3 terminus, so this likely reflects a read error. The rearrangement links TRBV4-1 to TRBJ1-1, with TRBD1 identical over 8 bases. From germline, CDR1 is MGHRA and CDR2 YSYEKL. The CDR3 totals 18 residues. The junction had 16 bases not matched to a gene; V was cut back by 0 bases and J by 7 bases. CDR3: CASSQEWPPRRGRGEAFL. CDR3 nucleotide sequence: TGCGCCAGCAGCCAAGAATGGCCCCCTCGCAGGGGGCGCGGTGAAGCTTTCCTT.

This clone was detected ten times or more. The genes are TRBV27 and TRBJ2-1; D is perhaps TRBD2 (5 bases). The V end lost 1 base, the J end lost 0 bases, and 10 bases lay between the germline ends. Per the germline V gene, CDR1 is MNHEY and CDR2 is SMNVEV (reference sequence). The CDR3 extends over 16 amino acids. The CDR3: CASSLFDYPSYNEQFF. Written as DNA, the CDR3 is TGTGCCAGCAGTTTATTTGACTATCCCTCCTACAATGAGCAGTTCTTC.

The chain uses TRBV7-9 and TRBJ1-1; TRBD1 matches at 7 bases. The CDR3 has 14 amino acids. V trimming: 6 bases; J trimming: 1 base; junction bases outside the gene matches: 5. Germline V gene sequence: CDR1 SEHNR, CDR2 FQNEAQ (reference sequence). CDR3 nucleotides: TGTGCCAGCAGGAGGGACAGCTCGAACACTGAAGCTTTCTTT. It yields the protein CASRRDSSNTEAFF.

V and J are TRBV10-2 and TRBJ1-1; the D gene is possibly TRBD1 (6 bases). Germline CDR1 and CDR2: WSHSY and SAAADI. V dropped 0 bases and J dropped 13 bases, with 21 bases sitting between them. CDR3 length: 15 residues. The CDR3 DNA is TGCGCCAGCAGTGAGTCGTTGTTAGGGGGACACTTGGGTTTCTTT. It yields the protein CASSESLLGGHLGFF.

The gene calls are TRBV4-2 and TRBJ2-7; 7 bases are a match to TRBD2. CDR1 LGHNA and CDR2 YNFKEQ come from the germline V gene. CDR3 size: 14 residues. V shed 1 base, J shed 2 bases, and the junction held 2 bases outside the gene matches. CDR3 in amino acids: CASSQGEGTYEQYF. In DNA form, the CDR3 reads TGTGCCAGCAGCCAAGGGGAGGGGACCTACGAGCAGTACTTC.

As DNA, the CDR3 is TGTGCCTGGAGTGTAGCGGGGGGCGACTACAATGAGCAGTTCTTC. The encoded protein is CAWSVAGGDYNEQFF. This chain uses TRBV30 with TRBJ2-1; TRBD2 matches 9 bases. This CDR3 is 15 amino acids long. CDR1 is GTSNPN, CDR2 SVGIG, per germline (reference sequence). The ends lost 0 bases at V and 3 bases at J; junction bases unmatched: 3.

The rearrangement joins TRBV9 to TRBJ2-7; 7 bases line up with TRBD2. CDR3 length: 13 residues. V lost 3 bases, J lost 2 bases, and 2 bases stayed unmatched. Germline CDR1 is SGDLS and CDR2 is YYNGEE. The CDR3, as DNA: TGTGCCAGCAGCGCCGGGGGGACCTACGAGCAGTACTTC. It translates to CASSAGGTYEQYF. Full variable domain (missing parts from reference TRBV9 and TRBJ2-7): DSGVTQTPKHLITATGQRVTLRCSPRSGDLSVYWYQQSLDQGLQFLIQYYNGEERAKGNILERFSAQQFPDLHSELNLSSLELGDSALYFCASSAGGTYEQYFGPGTRLTVT.

V usage is TRBV19 and J usage is TRBJ2-2, with 9 bases fitting TRBD1. CDR1 and CDR2 (germline): LNHDA, SQIVND (reference sequence). V was clipped by 7 bases and J by 2 bases; unmatched bases: 5. The CDR3 is made up of 15 amino acids. CDR3 sequence reads: CASTPGQGNTGELFF. CDR3 in DNA: TGTGCCAGTACCCCGGGACAGGGTAACACCGGGGAGCTGTTTTTT.

The rearrangement joins TRBV29-1 to TRBJ2-1, with D perhaps matching TRBD2 (5 bases). The CDR3 spans 14 residues. Germline V lookup: CDR1 SQVTM, CDR2 ANQGSEA. V lost 4 bases and J 5 bases, leaving 15 bases between the germline ends. The CDR3 loop reads CSVARSRGDNEQFF. DNA of the CDR3: TGCAGCGTTGCCAGGAGTCGGGGAGACAATGAGCAGTTCTTC.

The genes are TRBV19 and TRBJ2-3, with D unresolved. The J call may be wrong; the DNA end is better matched by TRBJ1-5. Per the germline V gene, CDR1 is LNHDA and CDR2 is SQIVND (reference sequence). The CDR3 totals 15 residues. The CDR3 protein is CASSSTSGSSDTQHF. DNA for the CDR3: TGTGCCAGTAGTAGCACTAGCGGGAGTAGTGATACGCAGCATTTT.

The chain employs TRBV7-2 and TRBJ2-3; tentatively, D is TRBD2 (7 bases). Germline V gene lookup returns CDR1 SGHTA and CDR2 FQGNSA. Trimming removed 5 bases at V and 6 bases at J, with 24 bases between. CDR3 length: 17 amino acids. Written as DNA, the CDR3 is TGTGCCAGCAGCCCAGAGCCGGGACTGGGAGGGGGGGATACGCAGTATTTT. Translation: CASSPEPGLGGGDTQYF.

This chain links TRBV5-1 with TRBJ2-7, with 10 bases lining up with TRBD1. Per the germline V gene, CDR1 is SGHRS and CDR2 is YFSETQ. J gave up 7 bases and V 0 bases, and 7 bases lay outside the gene matches. The CDR3 is 15 residues long. CDR3 DNA sequence: TGCGCCAGCAGCTTGGCCGAAGACAGGGGGCGGGAGCAGTACTTC. This encodes CASSLAEDRGREQYF.

In its sample, this clone was seen a few times. V and J are TRBV6-5 and TRBJ1-2; D not resolved. CDR3 size: 15 residues. Germline CDR1 MNHEY, CDR2 SVGAGI. Trimming stripped 10 bases from V and 0 bases from J, with 18 bases between. The CDR3 protein is CATQQRQESNYGYTF. In nucleotides, the CDR3 is TGTGCCACACAGCAGCGGCAAGAGTCTAACTATGGCTACACCTTC.

The V call is TRBV2, the J call TRBJ2-2; 10 nucleotides align to TRBD1. Trimming took 8 bases from V and 5 from J; bases not matched to a gene: 5. CDR3 length: 14 amino acids. Germline-derived CDR1 and CDR2 are SNHLY and FYNNEI. The CDR3 DNA reads TGTGCCAGCTCTTGGACAGGGGGGACCGGGGAGCTGTTTTTT. It codes for CASSWTGGTGELFF.

The V call is TRBV6-5, the J call TRBJ1-3; the D gene is possibly TRBD1 (6 bases). Between the trimmed V and J ends, which lost 5 bases and 0 bases, there was a span of 8 bases. The CDR3 has 14 residues. Germline-derived CDR1 and CDR2 are MNHEY and SVGAGI. CDR3 sequence reads: CASSTTGSGNTIYF. CDR3 bases: TGTGCCAGCAGTACGACAGGCTCTGGAAACACCATATATTTT.